Sequencing of this T cell receptor (beta chain) was carried out in a study of molecular identifiers for immune sequencing clone quantification. This clonotype was found many times. With listed TCR primers and previously described methods, bulk TCR libraries were prepared. TCRdb redid the calling of the PCR reads with MiXCR, one entry per CDR3 protein. The table includes roughly 97,000 distinct CDR3 sequences, roughly 24% detected once. The CDR3 has 15 amino acids. The V gene end was trimmed by 5 bases and the J gene end by 4 bases; junction bases not matched to a gene: 6. Germline loops: CDR1 MNHEY, CDR2 SVGEGT.

This rearrangement joins TRBV6-2 or TRBV6-3 to TRBJ2-5; TRBD2 matches at 11 bases. The receptor comes from a human donor in good health. Some libraries in this study had Jurkat cell RNA spiked in. What was sequenced was naive CD8+ T cells from blood, with Jurkat cell RNA spiked in. Subset here: FACS-sorted CD8+CD4-CCR7+CD45RA+ naive T cells. CDR3 sequence: CASSPIAGGAETQYF. CDR3 nucleotides: TGTGCCAGCAGTCCAATAGCGGGAGGGGCAGAGACCCAGTACTTC.